These 8 T cell receptor beta chains share one sample of origin, sequenced in a study of blood T cell repertoires in COVID-19. TCRdb's table, derived via immunoSEQ multiplex PCR, lists solely in-frame clones and lacks some. The sample records about 170,000 clones, around four fifths being singletons. What was sequenced was peripheral blood. The receptor source for this set is a woman of 80 years or more with COVID-19, enrolled during active disease.

This rearrangement joins TRBV7-8 to TRBJ2-2; TRBD1 matches 8 bases. Trimming at V came to 1 base and at J to 4 bases, leaving 5 bases not matched to a gene. The CDR3 contains 16 residues. From germline, CDR1 is SGHVS and CDR2 FQNEAQ. In DNA form, the CDR3 reads TGTGCCAGCAGCTTAGTTTTACAGGGGGGCACCGGGGAGCTGTTTTTT. It specifies CASSLVLQGGTGELFF.

The rearrangement uses TRBV9 and TRBJ1-3, with a weak D call TRBD1 (5 bases). The germline V and J ends were trimmed by 0 bases and 2 bases, with 9 bases remaining between them. This CDR3 contains 15 residues. CDR1 SGDLS and CDR2 YYNGEE come from the germline V gene. CDR3 protein: CASSVEGNAGNTIYF. As DNA, the CDR3 is TGTGCCAGCAGCGTAGAGGGGAATGCTGGAAACACCATATATTTT.

The chain joins TRBV19 to TRBJ2-1; 12 bases line up with TRBD2. CDR3 size: 17 residues. Germline CDR1 LNHDA, CDR2 SQIVND (reference sequence). With 4 bases clipped from V and 0 bases from J, the junction kept 4 bases outside the gene matches. CDR3 protein: CASSTRTSGNSYNEQFF. CDR3 bases: TGTGCCAGTAGTACTCGGACTAGCGGGAACTCCTACAATGAGCAGTTCTTC.

The DNA of the CDR3 is TGCAGTGCTAGTTCGGACAGCTCTGGAAACACCATATATTTT. Translating it yields CSASSDSSGNTIYF. This sequence joins TRBV20-1 and TRBJ1-3; possibly TRBD1 for D (6 bases). V lost 3 bases and J 0 bases, leaving 9 bases between the germline ends. Germline-derived CDR1 and CDR2 are DFQATT and SNEGSKA (reference sequence). This CDR3 has 14 residues.

This clone has a single count. The conserved phenylalanine or tryptophan normally closing the CDR3 is absent here, so this likely arose from a read error. The DNA is left out, because the CDR3 cannot be placed on it with certainty; the CDR3 is given as TCRdb lists it. J is TRBJ1-4 and V is TRBV15. Germline V gives CDR1 LNHNV, CDR2 YYDKDF (reference sequence). The CDR3 region is 13 residues in length, termini included. CDR3 protein: CATSIKNGSPLAL.

V gene TRBV5-6 combines with J gene TRBJ2-4, with D possibly matching TRBD2 (5 bases). Germline-derived CDR1 and CDR2 are SGHDT and YYEEEE. V dropped 0 bases and J dropped 8 bases, with 15 bases sitting between them. The length of the CDR3 is 15 residues. The CDR3 bases are TGTGCCAGCAGCTTGGACACTAGGGTGGGAGACATTCAGTACTTC. It encodes CASSLDTRVGDIQYF.

The chain carries TRBV9 and TRBJ2-3; no clear D gene. CDR1 is SGDLS and CDR2 is YYNGEE in the germline V gene. CDR3 length: 15 amino acids. Trimming cost V 1 base and J 0 bases, with 9 bases left between them. The CDR3 nucleotides are TGTGCCAGCAGCGTAATCGCGGCTAGCACAGATACGCAGTATTTT. Residues: CASSVIAASTDTQYF. Full variable domain (rest looked up from reference TRBV9 and TRBJ2-3): DSGVTQTPKHLITATGQRVTLRCSPRSGDLSVYWYQQSLDQGLQFLIQYYNGEERAKGNILERFSAQQFPDLHSELNLSSLELGDSALYFCASSVIAASTDTQYFGPGTRLTVL.

A few counts support this clone. This rearrangement joins TRBV5-1 to TRBJ1-6; D unclear. This CDR3 region has 15 residues. The germline V and J ends were trimmed by 2 bases and 0 bases, with 6 bases remaining between them. Germline CDR1 SGHRS, CDR2 YFSETQ. In DNA, the CDR3 is TGCGCCAGCAGCTTACAGAGCTCCTATAATTCACCCCTCCACTTT. As protein: CASSLQSSYNSPLHF.